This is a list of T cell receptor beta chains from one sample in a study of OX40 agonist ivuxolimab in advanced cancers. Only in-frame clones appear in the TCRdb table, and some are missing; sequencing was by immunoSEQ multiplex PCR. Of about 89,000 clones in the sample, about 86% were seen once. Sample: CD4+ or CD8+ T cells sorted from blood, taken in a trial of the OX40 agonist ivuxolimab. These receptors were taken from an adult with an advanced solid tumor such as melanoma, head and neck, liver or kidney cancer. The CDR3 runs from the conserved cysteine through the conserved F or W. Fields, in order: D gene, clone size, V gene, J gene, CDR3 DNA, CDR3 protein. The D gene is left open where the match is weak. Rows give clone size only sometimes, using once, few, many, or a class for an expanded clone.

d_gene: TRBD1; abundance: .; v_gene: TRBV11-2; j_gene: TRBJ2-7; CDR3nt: TGTGCCAGCAGCTTGGACCAGGGGACAGGGGGGTACGAGCAGTACTTC; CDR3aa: CASSLDQGTGGYEQYF
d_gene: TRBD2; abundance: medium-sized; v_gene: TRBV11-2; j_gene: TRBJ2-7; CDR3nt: TGTGCCAGCAGCCCAAACAATAGAGGACTAGCGGGAGAATCGGGCGAGCAGTACTTC; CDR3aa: CASSPNNRGLAGESGEQYF
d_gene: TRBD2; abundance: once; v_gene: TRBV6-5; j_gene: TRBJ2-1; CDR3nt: TGTGCCAGCAGAAGGACTAGCGGGAGGGGCAATGAGCAGTTCTTC; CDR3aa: CASRRTSGRGNEQFF
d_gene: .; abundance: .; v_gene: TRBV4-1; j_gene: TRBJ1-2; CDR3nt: TGCGCCAGCAGCCAAGCGACCGCTAACTATGGCTACACCTTC; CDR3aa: CASSQATANYGYTF
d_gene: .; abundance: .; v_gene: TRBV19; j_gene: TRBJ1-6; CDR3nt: TGTGCCAGTAGTATAGGAGGACCTACCCCAGATTCACCCCTCCACTTT; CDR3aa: CASSIGGPTPDSPLHF
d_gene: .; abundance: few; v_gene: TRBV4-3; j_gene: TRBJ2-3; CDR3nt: TGCGCCAGCAGCCAAGAACGTCGACCGGATACGCAGTATTTT; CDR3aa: CASSQERRPDTQYF
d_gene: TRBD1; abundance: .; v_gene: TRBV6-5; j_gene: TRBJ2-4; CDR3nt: TGTGCCAGCAGCGGGACAGGGACGGGAAACATTCAGTACTTC; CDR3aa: CASSGTGTGNIQYF
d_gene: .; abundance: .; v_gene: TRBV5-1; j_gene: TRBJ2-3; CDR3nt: TGCGCCAGCAGCTTGTCCATGGGGGCAGGACAAGATACGCAGTATTTT; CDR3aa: CASSLSMGAGQDTQYF
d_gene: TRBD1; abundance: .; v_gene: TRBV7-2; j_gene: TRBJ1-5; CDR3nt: TGTGCCAGCAGCTTAAGGGGACAGCTGAATCAGCCCCAGCATTTT; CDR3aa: CASSLRGQLNQPQHF
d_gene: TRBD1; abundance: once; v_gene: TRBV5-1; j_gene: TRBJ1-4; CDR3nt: TGCGCCAGCAGTAGACAGGGCTCTAATGAAAAACTGTTTTTT; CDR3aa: CASSRQGSNEKLFF
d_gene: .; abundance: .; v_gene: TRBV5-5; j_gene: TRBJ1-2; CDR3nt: TGTGCCAGCAGCTCGACAGGTGACTATGGCTACACCTTC; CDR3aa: CASSSTGDYGYTF
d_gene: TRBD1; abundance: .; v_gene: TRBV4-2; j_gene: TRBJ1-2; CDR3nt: TGTGCCAGCAGCCAAGACCCTGGGGGACAGTGGGGCTACACCTTC; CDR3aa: CASSQDPGGQWGYTF
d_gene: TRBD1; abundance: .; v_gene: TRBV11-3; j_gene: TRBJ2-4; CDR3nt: TGTGCCAGCAGCTTAGGCGGGGACAGGGAGGAGTACTTC; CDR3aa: CASSLGGDREEYF
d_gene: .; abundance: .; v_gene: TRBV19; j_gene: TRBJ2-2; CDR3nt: TGTGCCAGTAATCCCGGGTTCCGAGGGACCGGGGAGCTGTTTTTT; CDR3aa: CASNPGFRGTGELFF
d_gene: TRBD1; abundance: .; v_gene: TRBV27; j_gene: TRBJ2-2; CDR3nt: TGTGCCAGCAGTCCTAGACAGGGCTCCACCGGGGAGCTGTTTTTT; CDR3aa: CASSPRQGSTGELFF
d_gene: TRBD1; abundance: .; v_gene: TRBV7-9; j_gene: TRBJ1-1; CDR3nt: TGTGCCAGCAGCCCTAGACAGGGACCAATGAACACTGAAGCTTTCTTT; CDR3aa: CASSPRQGPMNTEAFF
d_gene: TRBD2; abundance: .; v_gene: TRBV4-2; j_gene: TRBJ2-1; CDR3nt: TGTGCCAGCAGCCAACAGGGACTAGCGCGATACAATGAGCAGTTCTTC; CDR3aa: CASSQQGLARYNEQFF
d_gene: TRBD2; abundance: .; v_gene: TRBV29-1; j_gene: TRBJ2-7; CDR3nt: TGCAGCGTCTTAATAGCGGGAGGGCACGAGCAGTACTTC; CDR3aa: CSVLIAGGHEQYF
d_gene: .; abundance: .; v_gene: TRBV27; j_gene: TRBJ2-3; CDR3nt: TGTGCCAGCAGTTTTAACTTCTACTCGGGCACAGATACGCAGTATTTT; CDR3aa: CASSFNFYSGTDTQYF
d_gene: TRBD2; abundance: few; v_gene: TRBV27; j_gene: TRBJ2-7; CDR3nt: TGTGCCAGCAGTGCGTCGGGGGGTCCTACGACGCAGTACTTC; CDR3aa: CASSASGGPTTQYF
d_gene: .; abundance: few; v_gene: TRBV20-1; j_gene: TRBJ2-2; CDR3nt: TGCAGTGCTCCTAGGTCCGGGGAGCTGTTTTTT; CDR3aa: CSAPRSGELFF
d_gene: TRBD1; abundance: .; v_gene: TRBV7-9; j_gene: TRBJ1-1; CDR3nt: TGTGCCAGCGAGACAGGGGGTAACACTGAAGCTTTCTTT; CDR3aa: CASETGGNTEAFF
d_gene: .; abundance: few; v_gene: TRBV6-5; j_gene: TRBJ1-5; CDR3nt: TGTGCCAGCAGGGGCTCGGGGAGGGTCCAGCATTTT; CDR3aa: CASRGSGRVQHF
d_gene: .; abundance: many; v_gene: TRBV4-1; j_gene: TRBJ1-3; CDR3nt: TGCGCCAGCAGCCGTGGGGGAGGGATCGGAAACACCATATATTTT; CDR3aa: CASSRGGGIGNTIYF
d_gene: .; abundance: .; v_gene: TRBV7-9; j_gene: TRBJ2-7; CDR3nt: TGTGCCAGCAGTCCCCAGGCAGGGGCTGGCGAGCAGTACTTC; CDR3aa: CASSPQAGAGEQYF
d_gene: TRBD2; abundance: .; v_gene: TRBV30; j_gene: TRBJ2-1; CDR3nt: TGTGCCTGGAGGCCGGGACTAGCGGACTACAATGAGCAGTTCTTC; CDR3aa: CAWRPGLADYNEQFF
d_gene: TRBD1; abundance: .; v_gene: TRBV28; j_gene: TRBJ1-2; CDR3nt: TGTGCCAGCAGTCCGCCAGGGGGCGATGGCTACACCTTC; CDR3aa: CASSPPGGDGYTF
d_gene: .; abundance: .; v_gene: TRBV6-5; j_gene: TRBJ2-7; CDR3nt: TGTGCCAGCAGTTACCGACTCCACGCCTTCTACGAGCAGTACTTC; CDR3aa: CASSYRLHAFYEQYF
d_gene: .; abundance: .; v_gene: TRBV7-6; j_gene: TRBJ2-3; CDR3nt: TGTGCCAGCAGCCTCCTCAGCGCGGGAAGGGTAGATACGCAGTATTTT; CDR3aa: CASSLLSAGRVDTQYF
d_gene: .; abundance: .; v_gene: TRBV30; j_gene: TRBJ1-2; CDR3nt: TGTGCCTGGGCCGGCTATGGCTACACCTTC; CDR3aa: CAWAGYGYTF
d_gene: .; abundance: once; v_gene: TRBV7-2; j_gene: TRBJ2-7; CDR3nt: TGTGCCAGCAGCCTCGAAGCAATCTCCTACGAGCAGTACTTC; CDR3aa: CASSLEAISYEQYF
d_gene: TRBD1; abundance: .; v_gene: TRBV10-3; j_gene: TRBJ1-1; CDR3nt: TGTGCCACCAGGGGGGGCGGAAACACTGAAGCTTTCTTT; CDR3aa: CATRGGGNTEAFF
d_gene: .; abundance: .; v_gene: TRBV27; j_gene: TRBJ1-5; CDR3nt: TGTGCCAGCAGTCAGGCCTGGAATCAGCCCCAGCATTTT; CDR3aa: CASSQAWNQPQHF
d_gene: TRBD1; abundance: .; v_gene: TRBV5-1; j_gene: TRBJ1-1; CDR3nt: TGCGCCAGCCGCTCTGTGGGACAGGGGGTGGGAAACACTGAAGCTTTCTTT; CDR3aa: CASRSVGQGVGNTEAFF
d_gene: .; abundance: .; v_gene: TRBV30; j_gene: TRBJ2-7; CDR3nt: TGTGCCTGGAGTGTGAGGGACGAGCAGTACTTC; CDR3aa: CAWSVRDEQYF
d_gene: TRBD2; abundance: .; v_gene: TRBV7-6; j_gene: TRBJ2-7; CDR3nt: TGTGCCAGCAGCCTAATGGGGACCGGGACTACAGAGCAGTACTTC; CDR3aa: CASSLMGTGTTEQYF
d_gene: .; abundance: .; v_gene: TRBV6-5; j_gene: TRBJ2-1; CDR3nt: TGTGCCAGCAGTTATGGAGGGGACAATGAGCAGTTCTTC; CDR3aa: CASSYGGDNEQFF
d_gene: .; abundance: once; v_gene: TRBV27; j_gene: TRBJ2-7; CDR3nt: TGTGCCAGCAGTTCCACCTCAGCCGGCGAGCAGTACTTC; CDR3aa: CASSSTSAGEQYF
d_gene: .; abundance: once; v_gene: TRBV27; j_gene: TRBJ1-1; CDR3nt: TGTGCCAGCAGTTTATCGGCCGGACGGTGGGGTGAAGCTTTCTTT; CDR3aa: CASSLSAGRWGEAFF
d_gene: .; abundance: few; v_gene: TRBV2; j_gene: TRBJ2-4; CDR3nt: TGTGCCAGCAGTCCGGGACACCCAAAAATACTAGCCAAAAACATTCAGTACTTC; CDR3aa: CASSPGHPKILAKNIQYF
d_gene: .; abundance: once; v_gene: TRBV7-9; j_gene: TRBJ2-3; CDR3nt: TGTGCCAGCAGCTTTCTAGCGCCCACAGATACGCAGTATTTT; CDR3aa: CASSFLAPTDTQYF
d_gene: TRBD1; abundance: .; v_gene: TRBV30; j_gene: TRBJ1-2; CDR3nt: TGTGCCTGGAGTGTATCCTCGGGACAGCCGACTAACTATGGCTACACCTTC; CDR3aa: CAWSVSSGQPTNYGYTF
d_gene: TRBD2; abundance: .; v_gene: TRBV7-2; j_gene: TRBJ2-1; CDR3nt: TGTGCCAGCAGCTTAGCGCGTCTAGCGGGAGGCCATGAGCAGTTCTTC; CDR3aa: CASSLARLAGGHEQFF
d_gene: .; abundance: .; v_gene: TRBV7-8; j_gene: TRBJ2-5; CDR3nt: TGTGCCAGCAGCTGGGGATCAACCGGGGAGACCCAGTACTTC; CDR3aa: CASSWGSTGETQYF
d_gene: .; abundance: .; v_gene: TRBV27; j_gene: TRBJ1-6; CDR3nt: TGTGCCAGCAGTTTCGGGGGGGCTAATTCACCCCTCCACTTT; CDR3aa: CASSFGGANSPLHF
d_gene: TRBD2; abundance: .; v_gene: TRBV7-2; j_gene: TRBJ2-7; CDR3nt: TGTGCCAGCAGCTTAGGGGTAGCGGGAACGCGCGAGCAGTACTTC; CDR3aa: CASSLGVAGTREQYF